The entry below describes one T cell receptor beta chain. Its antigen is not known. TCRdb passed the reads through MiXCR, listing each CDR3 protein once. The sample lists 900,000 to 950,000 distinct CDR3 sequences; around 30% were seen once. The data were taken from a study of T cell repertoires in cytomegalovirus infection. Background on the study: Well-studied HLA-B-restricted epitopes and recently identified HLA-C-restricted epitopes of CMV were both used in the study. Evidence of both CMV infection and a matching HLA type came from public TCR beta signatures. Whole-study findings and limits: Cumulative frequency of public TCR beta families picked out carriers of CMV plus the relevant HLA. What dominated the ex vivo response were HLA-C-restricted CMV-specific TCR beta clonotypes.

This CDR3 contains 12 residues. Germline CDR1 and CDR2: MNHNY and SVGAGI (reference sequence). Trimming at V came to 9 bases and at J to 0 bases, leaving 2 bases not matched to a gene. This chain connects TRBV6-6 to TRBJ2-7, with TRBD1 matching over 7 bases. The source of this sequence is a human donor in good health (CMV status not recorded). Some clones in this sample may be carry-over from other donors' samples. The specimen was cultured CD8+ T cells from PBMCs, collected from culture after CMV antigen stimulation. CDR3 coding DNA: TGTGCCAGTGGGACAGCCTCCTACGAGCAGTACTTC. Its translation: CASGTASYEQYF.